The 11 T cell receptor beta chains below come from one sample, sequenced in a study of blood T cell repertoires in COVID-19. Profiled with immunoSEQ multiplex PCR; TCRdb holds only in-frame clones, not every one. This table has about 400,000 clones, approximately 88% appearing once. The specimen sequenced was PBMCs or T cells enriched from blood (not recorded which). The receptors come from a woman aged 40 to 50 with acute COVID-19.

This clone appeared once. V gene TRBV29-1 combines with J gene TRBJ1-4, with D possibly TRBD1 on 6 matching bases. This CDR3 has 14 amino acids. Germline CDR1 SQVTM, CDR2 ANQGSEA. Between the trimmed V and J ends, which lost 7 bases and 3 bases, there was a span of 15 bases. CDR3 DNA sequence: TGCAGCGCCTACAGGGCCTCTGCTAATGAAAAACTGTTTTTT. This translates into CSAYRASANEKLFF.

The chain employs TRBV6-5 and TRBJ2-3, with TRBD2 as a possible D gene (6 bases). The CDR3 runs to 15 residues. Germline CDR1 is MNHEY and CDR2 is SVGAGI. V shed 8 bases and J shed 6 bases, with 21 bases lying between them. CDR3 in amino acids: CASSGGTGGVDTQYF. The CDR3 nucleotides read TGTGCCAGCTCGGGCGGGACCGGAGGCGTGGATACGCAGTATTTT.

The J gene is TRBJ2-7, the V gene TRBV4-1, with 8 bases aligning to TRBD1. Germline CDR1 MGHRA, CDR2 YSYEKL. CDR3 length: 15 amino acids. V was pared by 2 bases and J by 4 bases, with 7 bases of the junction left unmatched. The CDR3 loop reads CASSQRQGSTYEQYF. In DNA, the CDR3 is TGCGCCAGCAGCCAAAGACAGGGGAGTACTTACGAGCAGTACTTC.

The CDR3 region has the DNA TGCGCCAGCAGCCTGGGGGACACTACTGGAAACACCATATATTTT. Protein: CASSLGDTTGNTIYF. The genes are TRBV5-1 and TRBJ1-3; D might be TRBD1 (6 bases). Looked up from germline, CDR1 is SGHRS and CDR2 is YFSETQ. V was trimmed by 4 bases and J by 2 bases, leaving 13 bases between them. This CDR3 contains 15 residues.

The chain joins TRBV19 to TRBJ1-1; possibly TRBD1 for D (6 bases). The CDR3 has 14 amino acids. V was cut by 8 bases and J by 1 base, with 14 bases left in between. Germline V CDR1 and CDR2: LNHDA, SQIVND (reference sequence). In nucleotides, the CDR3 is TGTGCCAGTCGCTTCCAGGACAGGAACACTGAAGCTTTCTTT. Amino acids: CASRFQDRNTEAFF.

This chain uses TRBV12-2 with TRBJ2-3; TRBD2 is the table's D call, not checked against the DNA. TRBV12-2 is a pseudogene. There are 17 residues in the CDR3. The CDR3 region has the DNA TGTGCAAGTCGCTTAGCTCCTAGCGGGGGGGCTTTCGATACGCAGTATTTT. As protein: CASRLAPSGGAFDTQYF.

Here the CDR3 reads CASSSLHRDTKYF. CDR3 DNA: TGTGCCAGCAGTTCGCTCCACCGGGACACCAAGTACTTC. The chain employs TRBV7-7 and TRBJ2-5; TRBD1 might be the D (6 bases). Trimming removed 6 bases at V and 12 bases at J, with 20 bases between. Per the germline V gene, CDR1 is SSHAT and CDR2 is FNYEAQ (reference sequence). The CDR3 runs 13 residues. Filled out from reference TRBV7-7 and TRBJ2-5, the complete variable domain reads GAGVSQSPRYKVTKRGQDVTLRCDPISSHATLYWYQQALGQGPEFLTYFNYEAQPDKSGLPSDRFSAERPEGSISTLTIQRTEQRDSAMYRCASSSLHRDTKYFGPGTRLLVL.

This chain joins TRBV19 and TRBJ1-1; D is ambiguous. Germline CDR1 and CDR2: LNHDA and SQIVND (reference sequence). V was pared by 0 bases and J by 0 bases, with 20 bases between. The CDR3 contains 19 residues. CDR3 sequence (DNA): TGTGCCAGTAGTATAGATCTATCGACCGGCGTCGGGATGAACACTGAAGCTTTCTTT. Translated: CASSIDLSTGVGMNTEAFF.

This chain joins TRBV7-9 and TRBJ1-1, with D possibly TRBD1 on 6 matching bases. The V end was cut by 2 bases, the J end by 1 base, with 23 bases between. The CDR3 runs 19 residues. Germline V gene sequence: CDR1 SEHNR, CDR2 FQNEAQ (reference sequence). The CDR3 sequence: CASSLPKDRPFNPNTEAFF. CDR3 DNA sequence: TGTGCCAGCAGCTTACCGAAAGACAGGCCTTTTAATCCGAACACTGAAGCTTTCTTT.

This clone was observed once. V is TRBV7-8 and J is TRBJ1-1; maybe TRBD1 (5 bases). This CDR3 region has 15 residues. Germline CDR1 SGHVS, CDR2 FQNEAQ. V lost 1 base, J lost 6 bases, and 15 bases lay in between. In nucleotides, the CDR3 is TGTGCCAGCAGCTTAGTCCTGGGGCTATCGGCTGAAGCTTTCTTT. As protein: CASSLVLGLSAEAFF.

V is TRBV5-1 and J is TRBJ2-5; 7 positions agree with TRBD2. CDR1 and CDR2 from the germline V gene are SGHRS and YFSETQ. The CDR3 has 15 amino acids. The V gene end was trimmed by 0 bases and the J gene end by 5 bases; junction bases not matched to a gene: 7. The CDR3 is CASSLEAGRGETQYF. For the CDR3, the DNA is TGCGCCAGCAGCTTGGAAGCGGGAAGAGGGGAGACCCAGTACTTC.